This is a list of T cell receptor beta chains from one sample in a study of OX40 agonist ivuxolimab in advanced cancers. Sequencing was performed with immunoSEQ multiplex PCR; in TCRdb, only in-frame clones are kept and a portion is missing. The table lists about 83,000 clones, roughly 90% of them singletons. Here the sequenced sample was CD4+ or CD8+ T cells sorted from blood, taken in a trial of the OX40 agonist ivuxolimab. These receptors all stem from an adult with an advanced solid tumor such as melanoma, head and neck, liver or kidney cancer. Both conserved end residues are part of each CDR3. A D gene is named only where the DNA matches it firmly. Rows give clone size only sometimes, using once, few, many, or a class for an expanded clone.

cdr3_aa cdr3_nt v_call d_call j_call clone_size
CASSFGSGLGVEQYF TGTGCCAGCAGTTTTGGGTCGGGATTAGGTGTCGAGCAGTACTTC TRBV27 - TRBJ2-7 -
CASSPLSYGELSGELFF TGTGCCAGCTCACCATTATCCTACGGGGAGCTGTCCGGGGAGCTGTTTTTT TRBV18 - TRBJ2-2 -
CASSNGLGRDGGYTF TGTGCCAGCAGCAACGGGTTAGGGAGGGACGGTGGCTACACCTTC TRBV21-1 - TRBJ1-2 -
CASRHVGVNQPQHF TGTGCCAGCAGGCATGTAGGGGTCAATCAGCCCCAGCATTTT TRBV2 - TRBJ1-5 -
CASGLVHVGAPGQHGELFF TGTGCTAGTGGTTTGGTACATGTGGGGGCCCCAGGACAGCACGGGGAGCTGTTTTTT TRBV12-5 - TRBJ2-2 -
CASSSKTGNYGYTF TGCGCCAGCAGCTCTAAGACGGGCAACTATGGCTACACCTTC TRBV5-1 - TRBJ1-2 few
CASSEGWGPEPQHF TGTGCCAGCAGTGAGGGGTGGGGGCCCGAGCCCCAGCATTTT TRBV2 - TRBJ1-5 -
CASSLSAVSEAFF TGTGCCAGCAGTTTATCAGCGGTTTCCGAAGCTTTCTTT TRBV27 - TRBJ1-1 once
CAISDRRNTEAFF TGTGCCATCAGTGATCGCAGAAACACTGAAGCTTTCTTT TRBV10-3 - TRBJ1-1 -
CATSRDRGGSPLHF TGTGCCACCAGCAGAGACAGGGGTGGTTCACCCCTCCACTTT TRBV15 - TRBJ1-6 -
CASKHSAVSSYEQYF TGTGCCAGCAAACATTCGGCCGTCTCCTCCTACGAGCAGTACTTC TRBV7-9 - TRBJ2-7 -
CASNADDGLSTDTQYF TGTGCCAGCAACGCCGATGACGGGCTAAGCACAGATACGCAGTATTTT TRBV7-9 - TRBJ2-3 -
CASSRGPGASTNEKLFF TGTGCCAGCAGTAGGGGCCCGGGGGCCTCAACTAATGAAAAACTGTTTTTT TRBV2 - TRBJ1-4 -
CASSLLAGAGGYGYTF TGTGCCAGCAGTTTATTGGCGGGAGCAGGGGGTTATGGCTACACCTTC TRBV27 TRBD1 TRBJ1-2 once
CASSRTSSYEQYF TGCGCCAGCAGCCGGACTAGCTCCTACGAGCAGTACTTC TRBV5-1 TRBD2 TRBJ2-7 -
CASGLVSLTLSYNEQFF TGTGCTAGTGGTTTGGTATCGTTAACGTTATCCTACAATGAGCAGTTCTTC TRBV12-5 - TRBJ2-1 -
CASSYTQGDNQPQHF TGTGCCAGCAGTTACACTCAGGGAGACAATCAGCCCCAGCATTTT TRBV6-5 - TRBJ1-5 -
CASSSLTGSGNTIYF TGTGCCAGCAGCTCGTTGACGGGCTCTGGAAACACCATATATTTT TRBV7-6 - TRBJ1-3 -
CASSLVQGNGYTF TGTGCCAGCAGTTTGGTACAGGGGAATGGCTACACCTTC TRBV28 TRBD1 TRBJ1-2 once
CASSVGPGAEAFF TGTGCCAGCAGCGTAGGACCAGGGGCTGAAGCTTTCTTT TRBV9 - TRBJ1-1 -
CASGSSRDTRLLKQYF TGTGCTAGTGGTTCCTCCCGGGACACCCGTCTACTGAAGCAGTACTTC TRBV12-5 - TRBJ2-7 -
CASSSAGTLEAFF TGTGCCAGCAGTTCAGCCGGGACACTCGAAGCTTTCTTT TRBV27 - TRBJ1-1 -
CATSRGGGSYEQYF TGTGCCACCAGCAGAGGAGGGGGGTCCTACGAGCAGTACTTC TRBV15 - TRBJ2-7 -
CASSLQGTGLAYEQYF TGTGCCAGCAGCTTACAGGGGACAGGCCTAGCCTACGAGCAGTACTTC TRBV7-6 TRBD1 TRBJ2-7 once
CASSLPDTEAFF TGTGCCAGCAGCTTACCGGACACTGAAGCTTTCTTT TRBV5-4 - TRBJ1-1 -
CASGSNAGGHPYEQYF TGTGCTAGTGGTTCTAACGCCGGGGGACACCCCTACGAGCAGTACTTC TRBV12-5 - TRBJ2-7 -
CASSHPQGNGELFF TGCGCCAGCAGCCACCCACAGGGGAACGGGGAGCTGTTTTTT TRBV4-3 TRBD1 TRBJ2-2 -
CAWSGGWGAGTGELFF TGTGCCTGGAGTGGGGGCTGGGGGGCCGGCACCGGGGAGCTGTTTTTT TRBV30 - TRBJ2-2 -
CASKGSGNEQFF TGTGCCAGCAAGGGGAGCGGCAATGAGCAGTTCTTC TRBV9 - TRBJ2-1 -